Below are 4 T cell receptor beta chains sequenced from a single sample in a study of blood T cell repertoires in COVID-19. Clones were read by immunoSEQ multiplex PCR, and TCRdb kept only the in-frame ones, dropping some. There are roughly 86,000 clones in the sample; approximately 85% occur only once, and roughly 3% lies in the top ten. The sequenced material came from peripheral blood. The receptor source for this set is a woman older than 75 with COVID-19, enrolled during active disease.

The chain employs TRBV20-1 and TRBJ2-7; D perhaps matches TRBD2 (6 bases). The CDR3 extends over 11 amino acids. CDR1 is DFQATT and CDR2 is SNEGSKA in the germline V gene (reference sequence). The V gene lost 3 bases and the J gene lost 7 bases, with 10 bases spanning the gap. CDR3 nucleotides: TGCAGTGCTAGGATTCGGGGGGAGCAGTACTTC. It encodes CSARIRGEQYF.

The chain employs TRBV18 and TRBJ1-5, with 7 bases matching TRBD1. The CDR3 has 13 amino acids. Germline CDR1 KGHSH, CDR2 LQKENI. Germline trimming cut 1 base from V and 11 bases from J; bases unmatched to any gene: 5. CDR3: CASSPQGAQAQHF. The CDR3 nucleotides are TGTGCCAGCTCACCACAGGGGGCGCAGGCCCAGCATTTT. The variable domain in full, completed from reference TRBV18 and TRBJ1-5, reads NAGVMQNPRHLVRRRGQEARLRCSPMKGHSHVYWYRQLPEEGLKFMVYLQKENIIDESGMPKERFSAEFPKEGPSILRIQQVVRGDSAAYFCASSPQGAQAQHFGDGTRLSIL.

The chain uses TRBV25-1 and TRBJ1-1, with D unresolved. CDR3 size: 15 residues. The V end was cut by 1 base, the J end by 0 bases, with 9 bases between. The germline V gene has CDR1 MGHDK and CDR2 SYGVNS. Written as DNA, the CDR3 is TGTGCCAGCAGTGAATTATCAGTGTTGAACACTGAAGCTTTCTTT. It yields the protein CASSELSVLNTEAFF.

The chain employs TRBV9 and TRBJ1-4; 7 nucleotides align to TRBD1. This CDR3 has 17 amino acids. V was pared by 3 bases and J by 2 bases, with 10 bases of the junction left unmatched. Per the germline V gene, CDR1 is SGDLS and CDR2 is YYNGEE. This CDR3 is CASSAEDRAVTNEKLFF. The CDR3 DNA sequence: TGTGCCAGCAGCGCAGAAGACAGGGCCGTCACTAATGAAAAACTGTTTTTT.